Below, 10 T cell receptor beta chains from the same sample are listed, as sequenced in a study of identical twins. TCRdb used MiXCR to reprocess the 5' RACE reads, holding one entry per CDR3 protein. The sample yields around 500,000 distinct CDR3 sequences, 12% to 15% seen once. These data were also filed under a second study, of yellow fever vaccine responses in identical twins.

The sample was CD4+ T cells sorted from blood. These receptors were obtained from a woman younger than 35 in good health.

The rearrangement links TRBV13 to TRBJ2-7; 13 nucleotides align to TRBD2. Germline assignment: CDR1 PRHDT and CDR2 FYEKMQ (reference sequence). Trimming cost V 5 bases and J 4 bases; bases outside gene matches: 8. CDR3 length: 16 amino acids. CDR3 loop: CASSRAGTSGIYEQYF. CDR3 DNA: TGTGCCAGCAGCAGAGCCGGGACTAGCGGGATTTACGAGCAGTACTTC.

There are a few counts of this clonotype. This chain joins TRBV5-1 and TRBJ2-5, with D perhaps being TRBD1 or TRBD2 (5 bases each). The ends were cut back, 0 bases at V and 1 base at J, with 7 bases in the middle. Per the germline V gene, CDR1 is SGHRS and CDR2 is YFSETQ. CDR3 length: 14 residues. The CDR3 is CASSLGDAQETQYF. The DNA for the CDR3 is TGCGCCAGCAGCTTGGGGGACGCCCAAGAGACCCAGTACTTC.

This clonotype was seen more than once but under ten times. The chain recombines TRBV7-2 with TRBJ2-1; D gene ambiguous. CDR1 SGHTA and CDR2 FQGNSA come from the germline V gene. The CDR3 is 12 amino acids. V was cut by 5 bases and J by 5 bases, with 7 bases left in between. The chain's CDR3 is CASSRTHNEQFF. CDR3 bases: TGTGCCAGCAGCCGTACTCACAATGAGCAGTTCTTC.

The chain combines TRBV20-1 with TRBJ2-3; 8 nucleotides match TRBD1. The V gene's germline CDR1 is DFQATT and CDR2 SNEGSKA (reference sequence). V was clipped by 2 bases and J by 5 bases; unmatched bases: 15. The CDR3 totals 17 residues. The CDR3 protein is CSARPRRQGRQEDTQYF. CDR3 DNA sequence: TGCAGTGCTAGACCTCGACGACAGGGGCGGCAAGAAGATACGCAGTATTTT.

This clonotype was found a few times. The V gene is TRBV20-1, the J gene TRBJ2-1; 8 nucleotides match TRBD2. The germline V gene has CDR1 DFQATT and CDR2 SNEGSKA (reference sequence). V lost 2 bases, J lost 3 bases, and 6 bases stayed unmatched. This CDR3 contains 15 residues. The chain's CDR3 is CSARNTGTSYNEQFF. CDR3 in DNA: TGCAGTGCTAGAAATACCGGGACTAGCTACAATGAGCAGTTCTTC.

The genes are TRBV20-1 and TRBJ2-1; D possibly corresponds to TRBD2 (5 bases). The CDR3 has 13 amino acids. The V end was cut by 6 bases, the J end by 5 bases, with 14 bases between. Germline V gives CDR1 DFQATT, CDR2 SNEGSKA (reference sequence). The CDR3 sequence is CSAEGWGHNEQFF. CDR3 sequence (DNA): TGCAGTGCAGAGGGATGGGGTCACAATGAGCAGTTCTTC.

The chain employs TRBV27 and TRBJ1-5, with D hard to call. This CDR3 has 15 residues. Trimming cost V 6 bases and J 3 bases, with 15 bases left between them. In germline, CDR1 is MNHEY, CDR2 SMNVEV (reference sequence). In nucleotides, the CDR3 is TGTGCCAGCAGCTTGAGAAGGAGGGCCAATCAGCCCCAGCATTTT. It is translated as CASSLRRRANQPQHF.

This clonotype was seen only a few times. The rearrangement uses TRBV7-9 and TRBJ1-2, with 7 bases matching TRBD1. The CDR3 length is 13 residues. The ends lost 8 bases at V and 8 bases at J; junction bases unmatched: 11. In germline, CDR1 is SEHNR, CDR2 FQNEAQ (reference sequence). CDR3: CASGQDRRIGYTF. The CDR3 DNA reads TGTGCCAGCGGACAGGACAGGAGGATAGGCTACACCTTC.

The genes are TRBV10-3 and TRBJ1-1, with 11 bases aligning to TRBD1. Germline V lookup: CDR1 ENHRY, CDR2 SYGVKD. The CDR3 is made up of 13 amino acids. Trimming cost V 6 bases and J 7 bases; bases outside gene matches: 4. DNA of the CDR3: TGTGCCATCAGCTGGGGACAGGGGGTTGAAGCTTTCTTT. This sequence encodes CAISWGQGVEAFF.

J is TRBJ2-3 and V is TRBV9, with D possibly being TRBD1 (6 bases). The germline V gene encodes CDR1 SGDLS and CDR2 YYNGEE. Deletions cut 6 bases from V and 0 bases from J, with 14 bases between. The CDR3 loop spans 15 amino acids. The CDR3, as DNA: TGTGCCAGCACGAAGACAGGAGTAAGCACAGATACGCAGTATTTT. It codes for CASTKTGVSTDTQYF.